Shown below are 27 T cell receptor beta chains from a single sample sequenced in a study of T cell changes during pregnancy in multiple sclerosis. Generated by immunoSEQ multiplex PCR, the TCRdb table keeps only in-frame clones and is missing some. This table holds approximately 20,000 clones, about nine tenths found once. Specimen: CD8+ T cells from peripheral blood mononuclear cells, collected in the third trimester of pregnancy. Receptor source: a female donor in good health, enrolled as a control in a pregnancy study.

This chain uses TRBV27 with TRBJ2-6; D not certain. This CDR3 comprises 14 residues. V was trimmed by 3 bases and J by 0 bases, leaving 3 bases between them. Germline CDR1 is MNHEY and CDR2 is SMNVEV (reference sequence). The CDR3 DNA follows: TGTGCCAGCAGTTTGAGCTCTGGGGCCAACGTCCTGACTTTC. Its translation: CASSLSSGANVLTF. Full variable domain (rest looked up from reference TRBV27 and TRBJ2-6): EAQVTQNPRYLITVTGKKLTVTCSQNMNHEYMSWYRQDPGLGLRQIYYSMNVEVTDKGDVPEGYKVSRKEKRNFPLILESPSPNQTSLYFCASSLSSGANVLTFGAGSRLTVL.

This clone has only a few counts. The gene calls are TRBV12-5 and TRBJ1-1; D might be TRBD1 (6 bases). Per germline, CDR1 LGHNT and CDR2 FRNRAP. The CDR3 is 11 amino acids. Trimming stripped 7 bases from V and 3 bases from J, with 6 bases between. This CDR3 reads CASAGDTEAFF. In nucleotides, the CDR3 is TGTGCTAGTGCAGGGGACACTGAAGCTTTCTTT.

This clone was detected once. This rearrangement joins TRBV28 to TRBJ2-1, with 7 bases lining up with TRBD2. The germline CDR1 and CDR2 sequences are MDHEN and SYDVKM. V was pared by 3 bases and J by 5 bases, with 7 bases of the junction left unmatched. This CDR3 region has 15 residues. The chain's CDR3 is CASSFASSGHNEQFF. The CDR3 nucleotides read TGTGCCAGCAGTTTTGCGTCTAGCGGCCACAATGAGCAGTTCTTC.

The CDR3 nucleotides are TGTGCCAGCTCACCAGGTGACTATGAAGCTTTCTTT. This encodes CASSPGDYEAFF. The gene calls are TRBV18 and TRBJ1-1; D is uncertain. This CDR3 has 12 residues. Germline V gene lookup returns CDR1 KGHSH and CDR2 LQKENI. V lost 2 bases to trimming and J lost 7 bases, with 8 bases between them.

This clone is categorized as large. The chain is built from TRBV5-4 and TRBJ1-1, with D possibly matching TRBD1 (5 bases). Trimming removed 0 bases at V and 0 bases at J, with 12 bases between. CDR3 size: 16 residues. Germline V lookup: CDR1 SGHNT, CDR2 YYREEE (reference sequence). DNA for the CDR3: TGTGCCAGCAGCTTGGGGGGGGAGGAATTGAACACTGAAGCTTTCTTT. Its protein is CASSLGGEELNTEAFF.

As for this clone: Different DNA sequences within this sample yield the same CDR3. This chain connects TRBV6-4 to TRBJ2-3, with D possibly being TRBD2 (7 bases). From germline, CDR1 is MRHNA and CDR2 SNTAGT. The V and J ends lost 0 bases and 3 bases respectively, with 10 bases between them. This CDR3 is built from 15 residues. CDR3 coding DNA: TGTGCCAGCAGTGACTCAGGGGGGGGTACAGATACGCAGTATTTT. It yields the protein CASSDSGGGTDTQYF.

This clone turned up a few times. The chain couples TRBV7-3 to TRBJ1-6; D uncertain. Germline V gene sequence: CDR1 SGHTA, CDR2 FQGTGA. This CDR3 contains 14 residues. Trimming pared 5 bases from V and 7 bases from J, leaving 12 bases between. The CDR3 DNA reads TGTGCCAGCAGCCTCGCGGCGGGCAATTCACCCCTCCACTTT. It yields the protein CASSLAAGNSPLHF.

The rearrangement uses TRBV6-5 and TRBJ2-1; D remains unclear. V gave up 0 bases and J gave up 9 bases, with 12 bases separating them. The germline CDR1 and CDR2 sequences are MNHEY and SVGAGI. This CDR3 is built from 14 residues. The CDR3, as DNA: TGTGCCAGCAGTTACTCGAGGTCAAGGCCTGAGCAGTTCTTC. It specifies CASSYSRSRPEQFF.

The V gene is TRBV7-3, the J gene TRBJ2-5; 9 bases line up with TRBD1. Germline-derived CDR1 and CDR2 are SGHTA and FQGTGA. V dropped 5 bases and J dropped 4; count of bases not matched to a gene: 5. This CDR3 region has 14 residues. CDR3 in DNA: TGTGCCAGCAGCGCGACAGGGGGGGGAGAGACCCAGTACTTC. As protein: CASSATGGGETQYF.

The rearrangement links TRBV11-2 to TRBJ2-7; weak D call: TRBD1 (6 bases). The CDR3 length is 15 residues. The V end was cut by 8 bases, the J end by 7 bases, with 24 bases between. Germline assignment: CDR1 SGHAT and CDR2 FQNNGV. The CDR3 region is CASGYLGGTRDEQYF. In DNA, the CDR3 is TGTGCCAGCGGCTACCTAGGGGGTACCCGTGATGAGCAGTACTTC. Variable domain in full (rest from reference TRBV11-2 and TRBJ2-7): EAGVAQSPRYKIIEKRQSVAFWCNPISGHATLYWYQQILGQGPKLLIQFQNNGVVDDSQLPKDRFSAERLKGVDSTLKIQPAKLEDSAVYLCASGYLGGTRDEQYFGPGTRLTVT.

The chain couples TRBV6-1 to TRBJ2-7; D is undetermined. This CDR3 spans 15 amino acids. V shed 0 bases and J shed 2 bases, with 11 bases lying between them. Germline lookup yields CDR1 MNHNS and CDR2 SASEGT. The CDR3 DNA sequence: TGTGCCAGCAGTGAAGCGACGACTGCCCCCTACGAGCAGTACTTC. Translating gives CASSEATTAPYEQYF.

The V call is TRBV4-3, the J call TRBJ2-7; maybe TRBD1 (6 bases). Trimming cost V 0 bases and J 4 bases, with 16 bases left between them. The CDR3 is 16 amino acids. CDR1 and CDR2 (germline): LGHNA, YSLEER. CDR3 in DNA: TGCGCCAGCAGCCAAGATGGGGCAGGGGCTATATACGAGCAGTACTTC. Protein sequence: CASSQDGAGAIYEQYF.

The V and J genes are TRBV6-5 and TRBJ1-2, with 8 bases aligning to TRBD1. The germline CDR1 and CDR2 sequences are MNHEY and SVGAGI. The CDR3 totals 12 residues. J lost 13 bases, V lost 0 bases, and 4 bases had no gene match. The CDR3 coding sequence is TGTGCCAGCAGTTACTCGGACAGGGTGACCACCTTC. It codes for CASSYSDRVTTF.

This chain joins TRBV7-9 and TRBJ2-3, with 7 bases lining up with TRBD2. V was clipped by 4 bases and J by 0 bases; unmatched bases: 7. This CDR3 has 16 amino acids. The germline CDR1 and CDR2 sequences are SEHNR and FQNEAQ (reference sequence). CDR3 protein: CASSSSNSGSTDTQYF. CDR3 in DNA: TGTGCCAGCAGCTCCTCCAATAGCGGGAGCACAGATACGCAGTATTTT. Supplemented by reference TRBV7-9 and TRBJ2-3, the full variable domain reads DTGVSQNPRHKITKRGQNVTFRCDPISEHNRLYWYRQTLGQGPEFLTYFQNEAQLEKSRLLSDRFSAERPKGSFSTLEIQRTEQGDSAMYLCASSSSNSGSTDTQYFGPGTRLTVL.

Written as DNA, the CDR3 is TGTGCCAGCAGCTTGGCCGGGACAGGAGATCAGCCCCAGCATTTT. Amino acid sequence: CASSLAGTGDQPQHF. The V gene is TRBV5-6, the J gene TRBJ1-5; 8 nucleotides line up with TRBD1. V lost 0 bases and J lost 5; bases outside the gene matches: 4. CDR1 and CDR2 from the germline V gene are SGHDT and YYEEEE. The CDR3 runs 15 residues.

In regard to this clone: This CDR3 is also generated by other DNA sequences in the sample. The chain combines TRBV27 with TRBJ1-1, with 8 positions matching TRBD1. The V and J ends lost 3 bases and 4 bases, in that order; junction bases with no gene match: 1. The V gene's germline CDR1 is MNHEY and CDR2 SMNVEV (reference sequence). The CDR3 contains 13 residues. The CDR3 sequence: CASSLDRATEAFF. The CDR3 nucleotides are TGTGCCAGCAGTTTGGACAGGGCCACTGAAGCTTTCTTT.

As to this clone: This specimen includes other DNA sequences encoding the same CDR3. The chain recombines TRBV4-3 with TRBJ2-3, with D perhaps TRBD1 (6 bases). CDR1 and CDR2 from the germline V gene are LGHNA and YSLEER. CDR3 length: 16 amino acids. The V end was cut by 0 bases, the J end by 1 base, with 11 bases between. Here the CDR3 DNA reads TGCGCCAGCAGCCAAGATGTGGCAGGGGGCACAGATACGCAGTATTTT. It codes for CASSQDVAGGTDTQYF.

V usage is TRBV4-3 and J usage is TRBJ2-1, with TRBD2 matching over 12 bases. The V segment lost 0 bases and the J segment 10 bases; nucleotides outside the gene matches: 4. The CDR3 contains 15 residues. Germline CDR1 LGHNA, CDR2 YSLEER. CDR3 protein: CASSQDWLAGGEQFF. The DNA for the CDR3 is TGCGCCAGCAGCCAAGATTGGCTAGCGGGGGGGGAGCAGTTCTTC.

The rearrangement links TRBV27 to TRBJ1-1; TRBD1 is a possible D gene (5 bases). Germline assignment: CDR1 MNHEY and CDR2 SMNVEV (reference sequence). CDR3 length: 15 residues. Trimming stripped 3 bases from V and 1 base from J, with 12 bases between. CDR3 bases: TGTGCCAGCAGTTTGACGTCAGGGCCGAACACTGAAGCTTTCTTT. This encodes CASSLTSGPNTEAFF.

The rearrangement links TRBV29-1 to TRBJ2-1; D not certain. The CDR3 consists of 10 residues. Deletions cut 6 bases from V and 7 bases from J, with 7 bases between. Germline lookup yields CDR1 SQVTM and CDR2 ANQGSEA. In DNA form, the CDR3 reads TGCAGCGTCGCGAGTAATGAGCAGTTCTTC. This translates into CSVASNEQFF.

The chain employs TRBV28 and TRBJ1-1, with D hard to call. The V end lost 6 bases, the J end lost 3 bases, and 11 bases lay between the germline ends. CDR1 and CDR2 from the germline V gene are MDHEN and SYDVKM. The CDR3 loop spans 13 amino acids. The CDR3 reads CASSPPGDTEAFF. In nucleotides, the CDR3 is TGTGCCAGCAGCCCCCCCGGGGACACTGAAGCTTTCTTT.

The CDR3 DNA is TGCAGTGCTTCTGACATCTATGGCTACACCTTC. Its translation: CSASDIYGYTF. This rearrangement joins TRBV20-1 to TRBJ1-2, with unresolved D. CDR1 is DFQATT, CDR2 SNEGSKA, per germline (reference sequence). This CDR3 region has 11 residues. V was trimmed by 5 bases and J by 4 bases, leaving 8 bases between them.

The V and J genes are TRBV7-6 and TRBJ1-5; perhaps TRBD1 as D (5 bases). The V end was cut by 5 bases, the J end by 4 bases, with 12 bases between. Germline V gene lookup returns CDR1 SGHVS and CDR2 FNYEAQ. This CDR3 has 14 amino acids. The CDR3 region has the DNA TGTGCCAGCAGCCCCGGGGGTTTTAATCAGCCCCAGCATTTT. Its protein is CASSPGGFNQPQHF.

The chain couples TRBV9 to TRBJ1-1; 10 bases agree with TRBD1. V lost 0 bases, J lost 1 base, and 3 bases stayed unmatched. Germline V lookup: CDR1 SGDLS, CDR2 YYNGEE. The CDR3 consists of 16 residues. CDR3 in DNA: TGTGCCAGCAGCGTAGACGGGACAGGGGAGAACACTGAAGCTTTCTTT. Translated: CASSVDGTGENTEAFF. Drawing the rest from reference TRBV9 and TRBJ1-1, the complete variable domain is DSGVTQTPKHLITATGQRVTLRCSPRSGDLSVYWYQQSLDQGLQFLIQYYNGEERAKGNILERFSAQQFPDLHSELNLSSLELGDSALYFCASSVDGTGENTEAFFGQGTRLTVV.

The DNA of the CDR3 is TGCGCCAGCAGCCAACATGGACAGGGCAACTACGAGCAGTACTTC. Protein: CASSQHGQGNYEQYF. J is TRBJ2-7 and V is TRBV4-1, with 8 bases fitting TRBD1. Germline CDR1 MGHRA, CDR2 YSYEKL. CDR3 length equals 15 residues. Trimming took 2 bases from V and 3 from J; bases not matched to a gene: 6.

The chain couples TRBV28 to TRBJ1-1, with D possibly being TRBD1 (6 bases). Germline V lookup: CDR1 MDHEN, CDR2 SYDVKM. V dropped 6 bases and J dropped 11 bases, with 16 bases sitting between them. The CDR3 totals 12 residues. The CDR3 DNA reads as TGTGCCAGCAGCCAAACAGGGTCGGAGGCTTTCTTT. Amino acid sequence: CASSQTGSEAFF. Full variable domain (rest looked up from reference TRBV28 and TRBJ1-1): DVKVTQSSRYLVKRTGEKVFLECVQDMDHENMFWYRQDPGLGLRLIYFSYDVKMKEKGDIPEGYSVSREKKERFSLILESASTNQTSMYLCASSQTGSEAFFGQGTRLTVV.

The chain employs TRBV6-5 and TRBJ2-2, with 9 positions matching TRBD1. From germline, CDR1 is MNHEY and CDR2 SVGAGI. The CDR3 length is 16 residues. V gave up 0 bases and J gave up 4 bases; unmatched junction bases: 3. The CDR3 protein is CASSYSTGGSTGELFF. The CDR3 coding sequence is TGTGCCAGCAGTTACTCGACAGGGGGTAGCACCGGGGAGCTGTTTTTT.